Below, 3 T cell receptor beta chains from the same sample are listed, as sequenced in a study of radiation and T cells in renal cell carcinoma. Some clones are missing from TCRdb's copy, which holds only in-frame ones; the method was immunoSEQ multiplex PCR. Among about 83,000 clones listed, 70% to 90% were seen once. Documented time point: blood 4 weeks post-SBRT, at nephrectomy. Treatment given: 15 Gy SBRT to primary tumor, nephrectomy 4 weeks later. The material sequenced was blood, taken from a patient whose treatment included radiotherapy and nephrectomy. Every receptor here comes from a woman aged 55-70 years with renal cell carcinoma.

The CDR3 spells CAWSVSSRGPDTQYF. In DNA, the CDR3 is TGTGCCTGGAGTGTAAGTTCTCGAGGCCCAGATACGCAGTATTTT. The chain carries TRBV30 and TRBJ2-3; D unclear. Germline lookup yields CDR1 GTSNPN and CDR2 SVGIG (reference sequence). The CDR3 contains 15 residues. V lost 0 bases and J 4 bases, leaving 14 bases between the germline ends.

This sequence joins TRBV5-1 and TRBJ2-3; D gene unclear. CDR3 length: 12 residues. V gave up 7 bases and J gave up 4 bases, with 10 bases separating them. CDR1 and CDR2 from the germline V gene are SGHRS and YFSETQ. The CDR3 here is CASQGLADTQYF. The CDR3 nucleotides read TGCGCCAGCCAAGGGTTAGCAGATACGCAGTATTTT.

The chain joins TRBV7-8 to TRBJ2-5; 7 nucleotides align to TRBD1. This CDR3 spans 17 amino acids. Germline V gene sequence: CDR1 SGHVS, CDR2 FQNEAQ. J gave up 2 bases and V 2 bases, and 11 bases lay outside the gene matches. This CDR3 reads CASSLPYGTELQETQYF. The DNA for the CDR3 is TGTGCCAGCAGCTTACCCTACGGGACAGAGCTACAAGAGACCCAGTACTTC.